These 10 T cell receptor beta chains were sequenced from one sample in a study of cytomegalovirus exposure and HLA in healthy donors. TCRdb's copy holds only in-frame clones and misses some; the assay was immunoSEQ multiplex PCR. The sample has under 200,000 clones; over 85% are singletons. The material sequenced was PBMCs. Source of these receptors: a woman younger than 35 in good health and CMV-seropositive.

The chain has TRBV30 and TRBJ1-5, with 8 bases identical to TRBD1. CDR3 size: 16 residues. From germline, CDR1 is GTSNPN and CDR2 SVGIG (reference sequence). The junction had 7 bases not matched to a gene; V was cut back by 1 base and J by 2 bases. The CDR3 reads CAWSESGQGRNQPQHF. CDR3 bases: TGTGCCTGGAGTGAGTCAGGACAGGGCCGCAATCAGCCCCAGCATTTT.

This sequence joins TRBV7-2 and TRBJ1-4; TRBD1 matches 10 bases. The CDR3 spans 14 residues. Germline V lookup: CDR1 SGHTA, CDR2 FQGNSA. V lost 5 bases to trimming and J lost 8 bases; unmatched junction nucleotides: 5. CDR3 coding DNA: TGTGCCAGCAGCAGACAGGGGGCCGGGGAAAAACTGTTTTTT. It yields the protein CASSRQGAGEKLFF.

DNA for the CDR3: TGTGCCAGCAGTGTGGGACTGGCGAACACTGAAGCTTTCTTT. Amino acid sequence: CASSVGLANTEAFF. The rearrangement uses TRBV2 and TRBJ1-1, with TRBD1 as a possible D gene (5 bases). CDR1 SNHLY and CDR2 FYNNEI come from the germline V gene. Trimming pared 4 bases from V and 1 base from J, leaving 10 bases between. The CDR3 length is 14 residues.

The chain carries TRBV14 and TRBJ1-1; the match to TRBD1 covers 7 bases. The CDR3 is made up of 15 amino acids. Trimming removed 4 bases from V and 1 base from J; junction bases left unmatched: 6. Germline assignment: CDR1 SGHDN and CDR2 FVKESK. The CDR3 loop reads CASSRDRARNTEAFF. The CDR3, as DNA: TGTGCCAGCAGCCGCGACAGGGCCAGGAACACTGAAGCTTTCTTT.

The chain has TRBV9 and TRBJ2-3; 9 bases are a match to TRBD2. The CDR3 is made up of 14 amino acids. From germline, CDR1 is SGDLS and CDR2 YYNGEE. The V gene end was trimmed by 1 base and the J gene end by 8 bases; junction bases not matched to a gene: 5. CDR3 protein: CASSVRREGLTQYF. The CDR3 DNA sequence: TGTGCCAGCAGCGTACGGCGGGAGGGCCTTACGCAGTATTTT.

CDR3 region: CASSPTGGIYGYTF. CDR3 in DNA: TGTGCCAGCAGCCCTACAGGGGGCATCTATGGCTACACCTTC. The rearrangement uses TRBV2 and TRBJ1-2; 9 bases line up with TRBD1. Germline-derived CDR1 and CDR2 are SNHLY and FYNNEI. The CDR3 spans 14 residues. The V and J ends lost 6 bases and 4 bases, in that order; junction bases with no gene match: 6.

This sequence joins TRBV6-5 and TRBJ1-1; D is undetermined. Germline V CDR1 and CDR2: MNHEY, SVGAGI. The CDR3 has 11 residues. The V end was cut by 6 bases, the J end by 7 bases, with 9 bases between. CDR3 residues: CASSLRGEAFF. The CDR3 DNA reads TGTGCCAGCAGCCTTCGGGGTGAAGCTTTCTTT.

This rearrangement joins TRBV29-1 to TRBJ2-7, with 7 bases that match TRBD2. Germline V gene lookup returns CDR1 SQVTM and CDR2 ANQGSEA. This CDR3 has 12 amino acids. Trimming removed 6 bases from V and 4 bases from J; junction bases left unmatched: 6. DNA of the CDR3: TGCAGCGTGGGGACTACCTTTTACGAGCAGTACTTC. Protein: CSVGTTFYEQYF.

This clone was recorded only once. The CDR3 nucleotides are TGTGCCAGCAGCTCGAGAACGATTACCGGGACAGGGACGAGGGAGCAGTACTTC. Its translation: CASSSRTITGTGTREQYF. The V call is TRBV5-8, the J call TRBJ2-7; TRBD1 matches 9 bases. Germline CDR1 SGHTS, CDR2 YDEGEE. This CDR3 spans 18 amino acids. V trimming: 3 bases; J trimming: 7 bases; junction bases outside the gene matches: 20. Full variable domain (missing parts from reference TRBV5-8 and TRBJ2-7): EAGVTQSPTHLIKTRGQQATLRCSPISGHTSVYWYQQALGLGLQFLLWYDEGEERNRGNFPPRFSGRQFPNYSSELNVNALELEDSALYLCASSSRTITGTGTREQYFGPGTRLTVT.

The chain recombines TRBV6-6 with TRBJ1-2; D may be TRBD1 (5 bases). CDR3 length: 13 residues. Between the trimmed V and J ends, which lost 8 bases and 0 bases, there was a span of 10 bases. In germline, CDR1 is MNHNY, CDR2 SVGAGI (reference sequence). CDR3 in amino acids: CASRGGANYGYTF. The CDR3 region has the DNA TGTGCCAGCCGGGGGGGAGCTAACTATGGCTACACCTTC.